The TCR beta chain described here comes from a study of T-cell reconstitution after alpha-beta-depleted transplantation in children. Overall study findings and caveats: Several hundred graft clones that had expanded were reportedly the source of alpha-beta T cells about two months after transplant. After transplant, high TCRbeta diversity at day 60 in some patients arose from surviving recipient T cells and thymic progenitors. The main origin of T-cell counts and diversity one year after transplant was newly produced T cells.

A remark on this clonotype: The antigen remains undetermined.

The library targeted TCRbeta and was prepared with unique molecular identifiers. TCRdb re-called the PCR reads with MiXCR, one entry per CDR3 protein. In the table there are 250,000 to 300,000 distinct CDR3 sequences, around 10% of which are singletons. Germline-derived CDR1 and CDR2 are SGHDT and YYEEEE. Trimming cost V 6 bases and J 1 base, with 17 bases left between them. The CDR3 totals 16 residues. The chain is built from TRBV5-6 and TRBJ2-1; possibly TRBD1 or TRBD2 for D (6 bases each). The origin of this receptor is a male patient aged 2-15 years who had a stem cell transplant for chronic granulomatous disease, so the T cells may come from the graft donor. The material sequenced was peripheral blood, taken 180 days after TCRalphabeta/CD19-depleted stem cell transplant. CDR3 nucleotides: TGTGCCAGCATCCCCGACCCGGGGGCTTCCTACAATGAGCAGTTCTTC. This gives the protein CASIPDPGASYNEQFF.